Below, 25 T cell receptor beta chains from the same sample are listed, as sequenced in a study of T cell responses to AZD1222 COVID-19 vaccine. Generated by immunoSEQ multiplex PCR, the TCRdb table keeps only in-frame clones and is missing some. The data hold under 200,000 clones, with approximately 92% observed a single time. The specimen comprised peripheral blood, sampled on day 0 of AZD1222 vaccination. The receptors stem from an adult in good health.

This chain uses TRBV29-1 with TRBJ1-1, with a weak D call TRBD1 (5 bases). Trimming stripped 2 bases from V and 0 bases from J, with 13 bases between. The CDR3 spans 15 residues. Germline lookup yields CDR1 SQVTM and CDR2 ANQGSEA. DNA for the CDR3: TGCAGCGTTGAATTGACAGCCCTCATGAACACTGAAGCTTTCTTT. As protein: CSVELTALMNTEAFF.

The V call is TRBV30, the J call TRBJ1-4; D is undetermined. Germline-derived CDR1 and CDR2 are GTSNPN and SVGIG (reference sequence). Trimming left V 3 bases short and J 1 base short, with 9 bases between. This CDR3 has 14 amino acids. CDR3 protein: CAWREFGTNEKLFF. Here the CDR3 DNA reads TGTGCCTGGAGGGAGTTCGGAACTAATGAAAAACTGTTTTTT.

This chain links TRBV3-1 (or the pseudogene TRBV3-2) with TRBJ1-2, with 7 bases fitting TRBD1. Germline V gives CDR1 LGHDT, CDR2 YNNKEL (reference sequence). The V and J ends lost 2 bases and 7 bases, in that order; junction bases with no gene match: 13. CDR3 length equals 16 residues. This CDR3 is CASSQTFGTAHGGYTF. CDR3 bases: TGTGCCAGCAGCCAAACGTTTGGGACAGCACACGGTGGCTACACCTTC.

The rearrangement uses TRBV5-6 and TRBJ1-1; D perhaps matches TRBD1 (6 bases). V lost 1 base, J lost 7 bases, and 11 bases lay in between. CDR1 is SGHDT and CDR2 is YYEEEE in the germline V gene. This CDR3 is built from 13 residues. CDR3 amino acids: CASSLRGLDEAFF. CDR3 bases: TGTGCCAGCAGCTTGCGGGGGCTAGATGAAGCTTTCTTT. The whole variable domain, filled in from reference TRBV5-6 and TRBJ1-1, reads DAGVTQSPTHLIKTRGQQVTLRCSPKSGHDTVSWYQQALGQGPQFIFQYYEEEERQRGNFPDRFSGHQFPNYSSELNVNALLLGDSALYLCASSLRGLDEAFFGQGTRLTVV.

The gene calls are TRBV3-1 (or the pseudogene TRBV3-2) and TRBJ1-1; D remains unclear. Trimming stripped 4 bases from V and 2 bases from J, with 14 bases between. CDR1 and CDR2 from the germline V gene are LGHDT and YNNKEL (reference sequence). The CDR3 is made up of 15 amino acids. CDR3 DNA sequence: TGTGCCAGCAGCCCGGCGGGCACCTTAAACACTGAAGCTTTCTTT. Its translation is CASSPAGTLNTEAFF.

The chain combines TRBV4-1 with TRBJ2-2, with 12 bases fitting TRBD2. Trimming cost V 8 bases and J 5 bases; bases outside gene matches: 6. Germline CDR1 reads MGHRA; CDR2 reads YSYEKL. CDR3 size: 15 residues. This CDR3 reads CASQTLAGGTGELFF. DNA of the CDR3: TGCGCCAGCCAAACACTAGCGGGGGGAACCGGGGAGCTGTTTTTT.

The chain couples TRBV6-5 to TRBJ2-2, with D tentatively TRBD2 (5 bases). The CDR3 length is 14 residues. Trimming left V 9 bases short and J 5 bases short, with 16 bases between. Germline CDR1 is MNHEY and CDR2 is SVGAGI. The CDR3 sequence is CASIQRTSTGELFF. For the CDR3, the DNA is TGTGCCAGTATTCAAAGGACTTCTACCGGGGAGCTGTTTTTT.

This clone occurred a few times. The genes are TRBV4-2 and TRBJ1-1, with 7 positions matching TRBD1. Germline loops: CDR1 LGHNA, CDR2 YNFKEQ. V dropped 1 base and J dropped 4; count of bases not matched to a gene: 12. There are 17 residues in the CDR3. The CDR3 protein is CASSQVAPGTAATEAFF. CDR3 bases: TGTGCCAGCAGCCAAGTGGCCCCCGGGACAGCAGCCACTGAAGCTTTCTTT.

In this sample, this clone turned up a few times. The CDR3 protein is CASSIGARGDGYTF. The DNA for the CDR3 is TGTGCCAGTAGTATAGGGGCACGAGGGGATGGCTACACCTTC. This chain joins TRBV19 and TRBJ1-2; D may be TRBD1 (5 bases). This CDR3 comprises 14 residues. Germline V gene data show CDR1 as LNHDA and CDR2 as SQIVND (reference sequence). V was shortened by 1 base and J by 6 bases, with 12 bases between the two germline ends. Full variable domain (outside the CDR3, taken from reference TRBV19 and TRBJ1-2): DGGITQSPKYLFRKEGQNVTLSCEQNLNHDAMYWYRQDPGQGLRLIYYSQIVNDFQKGDIAEGYSVSREKKESFPLTVTSAQKNPTAFYLCASSIGARGDGYTFGSGTRLTVV.

The chain combines TRBV5-6 with TRBJ2-7; 9 bases are a match to TRBD1. The CDR3 runs 13 residues. The V and J ends lost 3 bases and 3 bases, in that order; junction bases with no gene match: 1. Germline assignment: CDR1 SGHDT and CDR2 YYEEEE. The CDR3 bases are TGTGCCAGCAGCTCGGGACAGGGCTACGAGCAGTACTTC. It encodes CASSSGQGYEQYF.

The chain recombines TRBV7-9 with TRBJ1-1, with a possible D match to TRBD1 (5 bases). The germline gives CDR1 SEHNR, CDR2 FQNEAQ (reference sequence). This CDR3 has 13 residues. V was shortened by 3 bases and J by 5 bases, with 10 bases between the two germline ends. The CDR3 sequence: CASSFETVTEAFF. The CDR3 DNA reads TGTGCCAGCAGCTTCGAGACAGTAACTGAAGCTTTCTTT.

Comment on this clone: This specimen includes other DNA sequences encoding the same CDR3. The chain combines TRBV5-1 with TRBJ1-1; D is unclear. Trimming pared 1 base from V and 1 base from J, leaving 5 bases between. This CDR3 spans 13 amino acids. Germline loops: CDR1 SGHRS, CDR2 YFSETQ. CDR3 in DNA: TGCGCCAGCAGCTTGAGGCAGAACACTGAAGCTTTCTTT. It encodes CASSLRQNTEAFF.

The chain links TRBV19 to TRBJ1-5, with 7 bases fitting TRBD1. Germline V gene data show CDR1 as LNHDA and CDR2 as SQIVND (reference sequence). V was pared by 0 bases and J by 7 bases, with 18 bases of the junction left unmatched. CDR3 length equals 19 residues. The CDR3 DNA reads as TGTGCCAGTAGTATAGATTGGGCGATTACAAGGGGGCGTACCCAGCCCCAGCATTTT. This encodes CASSIDWAITRGRTQPQHF.

The chain recombines TRBV29-1 with TRBJ2-1; D call uncertain. V shed 7 bases and J shed 8 bases, with 15 bases lying between them. Germline V lookup: CDR1 SQVTM, CDR2 ANQGSEA. There are 12 residues in the CDR3. CDR3 nucleotides: TGCAGCGCCCTGGACGGTACAGATGAGCAGTTCTTC. Its translation: CSALDGTDEQFF.

V gene TRBV24-1 combines with J gene TRBJ1-1; no firm D call. V was pared by 3 bases and J by 2 bases, with 6 bases between. There are 13 residues in the CDR3. CDR1 and CDR2 (germline): KGHDR, SFDVKD. This chain's CDR3 is CATSDPSNTEAFF. The CDR3 DNA reads as TGTGCCACCAGTGATCCAAGCAACACTGAAGCTTTCTTT.

This clone was seen only once. This CDR3 is CASRNSGGLGEKLFF. CDR3 in DNA: TGTGCCAGCAGAAACTCAGGGGGTTTAGGTGAAAAACTGTTTTTT. The chain combines TRBV27 with TRBJ1-4, with 7 nucleotides matching TRBD1. V lost 6 bases to trimming and J lost 7 bases; unmatched junction nucleotides: 11. The CDR3 is 15 residues long. Germline values: CDR1 MNHEY, CDR2 SMNVEV (reference sequence). The full variable domain, completed using reference TRBV27 and TRBJ1-4, is EAQVTQNPRYLITVTGKKLTVTCSQNMNHEYMSWYRQDPGLGLRQIYYSMNVEVTDKGDVPEGYKVSRKEKRNFPLILESPSPNQTSLYFCASRNSGGLGEKLFFGSGTQLSVL.

The chain uses TRBV6-6 and TRBJ2-7; D unresolved. Trimming shortened V by 1 base and J by 5 bases, and 12 bases separated the two germline ends. The germline gives CDR1 MNHNY, CDR2 SVGAGI (reference sequence). The CDR3 is 14 amino acids. The CDR3: CASSYWVARDEQYF. The CDR3, as DNA: TGTGCCAGCAGTTACTGGGTCGCCCGCGACGAGCAGTACTTC.

The CDR3 region is CASNGDSGNTIYF. CDR3 nucleotide sequence: TGCGCCAGCAATGGGGACTCGGGAAACACCATATATTTT. The genes are TRBV5-1 and TRBJ1-3, with a weak D call TRBD1 (5 bases). V lost 6 bases, J lost 4 bases, and 11 bases lay in between. The CDR3 has 13 residues. CDR1 is SGHRS, CDR2 YFSETQ, per germline.

The chain carries TRBV11-3 and TRBJ2-5, with 11 bases aligning to TRBD1. CDR3 size: 19 residues. V shed 0 bases and J 3 bases; nucleotides not matched to a gene: 12. Germline V gene data show CDR1 as SGHNT and CDR2 as YENEEA. In DNA, the CDR3 is TGTGCCAGCAGCTTAGATTTCGCTATTATGGGACAGGGGGAAGAGACCCAGTACTTC. Amino acid sequence: CASSLDFAIMGQGEETQYF.

V and J are TRBV27 and TRBJ2-7; D perhaps matches TRBD1 (5 bases). Germline CDR1 MNHEY, CDR2 SMNVEV (reference sequence). The CDR3 spans 13 residues. V shed 6 bases and J shed 4 bases, with 13 bases lying between them. The CDR3 DNA reads as TGTGCCAGCAGCCGCCCTCCAGGGTACGAGCAGTACTTC. It is translated as CASSRPPGYEQYF.

The chain recombines TRBV7-6 with TRBJ1-6; D perhaps matches TRBD1 (6 bases). Per germline, CDR1 SGHVS and CDR2 FNYEAQ. V gave up 5 bases and J gave up 3 bases, with 14 bases separating them. CDR3 length equals 16 residues. The DNA of the CDR3 is TGTGCCAGCAGCAGGAGTCAGGGGCTCTATAATTCACCCCTCCACTTT. It encodes CASSRSQGLYNSPLHF.

The chain joins TRBV19 to TRBJ1-2, with TRBD1 matching 7 bases. The length of the CDR3 is 15 residues. The V gene's germline CDR1 is LNHDA and CDR2 SQIVND (reference sequence). V was clipped by 5 bases and J by 2 bases; unmatched bases: 8. The CDR3 region is CASSPRTGWNYGYTF. The CDR3 bases are TGTGCCAGTAGTCCCCGGACAGGCTGGAACTATGGCTACACCTTC.

V usage is TRBV5-5 and J usage is TRBJ2-1; 12 bases are shared with TRBD1. The V and J ends lost 4 bases and 9 bases, in that order; junction bases with no gene match: 8. There are 15 residues in the CDR3. Germline lookup yields CDR1 SGHKS and CDR2 YYEKEE (reference sequence). The CDR3 is CASSTRDRGHSEQFF. CDR3 in DNA: TGTGCCAGCAGCACCCGGGACAGGGGGCATAGTGAGCAGTTCTTC.

This chain uses TRBV7-9 with TRBJ1-1; D remains unclear. The CDR3 spans 13 residues. Trimming took off 3 bases at V and 6 bases at J, with 11 bases between the two ends. Germline-derived CDR1 and CDR2 are SEHNR and FQNEAQ (reference sequence). CDR3 loop: CASSLSGAAEAFF. DNA for the CDR3: TGTGCCAGCAGCTTGTCGGGAGCGGCTGAAGCTTTCTTT.

CDR3 bases: TGTGCCAGCAGTTTAGAGGGGCTCGAGCAGTACTTC. This translates into CASSLEGLEQYF. The V gene is TRBV12-3 or TRBV12-4, the J gene TRBJ2-7; D perhaps matches TRBD1 (5 bases). V lost 1 base and J 6 bases, leaving 7 bases between the germline ends. The CDR3 has 12 amino acids.